This T cell receptor beta chain emerged from a study of graft-versus-host responses after intestinal transplantation. Using immunoSEQ multiplex PCR, the repertoire was profiled, and TCRdb retains in-frame clones only, with some absent. The sample records 4,300 or so clones, about 30% being singletons. With about 200,000 irradiated, violet-dye-labeled stimulator cells, about 200,000 CFSE-labeled responder cells were plated. The CDR3 length is 16 residues. Per germline, CDR1 MNHEY and CDR2 SVGAGI. V dropped 4 bases and J dropped 3; count of bases not matched to a gene: 11. This clone was seen more than once but under ten times. Regarding the study as a whole: Researchers found peak circulating GvH clone levels linked to early post-transplant HvG declines.

Sequencing used alloreactive CD8+ T cells from a mixed lymphocyte reaction culture, obtained before transplantation. Subset: CFSE-low proliferating T cells sorted from roughly six-day pre-transplant mixed lymphocyte reaction (GvH or HvG direction). The sequence was obtained from a human patient who was an organ donor for intestinal transplantation. The rearrangement joins TRBV6-5 to TRBJ1-2, with 7 bases that match TRBD1. This CDR3 reads CASSSPGGKLDYGYTF. The CDR3 coding sequence is TGTGCCAGCAGTTCCCCAGGGGGGAAGTTGGACTATGGCTACACCTTC.